This T cell receptor beta chain originates from a study of T cell responses to AZD1222 COVID-19 vaccine. Turning to the study itself: Second doses at about 4 or about 12 weeks were pooled. Study observations and caveats: An increase in Spike-specific TCR breadth and depth was observed after two AZD1222 doses. Donors were chiefly white British, with a greater number of females, and clonal diversity was perhaps underestimated.

This CDR3 spans 15 amino acids. Germline trimming cut 3 bases from V and 1 base from J; bases unmatched to any gene: 3. The germline CDR1 and CDR2 sequences are SEHNR and FQNEAQ (reference sequence). The repertoire was sequenced with immunoSEQ multiplex PCR; TCRdb's copy has only in-frame clones and lacks some. The table shows about 100,000 clones, with approximately 87% occurring only once. This clone was detected only a few times. Its antigen is still unknown. The material sequenced was peripheral blood, taken on day 0 of AZD1222 vaccination. This chain connects TRBV7-9 to TRBJ2-3; 8 nucleotides align to TRBD2. The receptor was isolated from an adult in good health. CDR3 bases: TGTGCCAGCAGCTTGGAAGCGGGGGGCACAGATACGCAGTATTTT. Its translation is CASSLEAGGTDTQYF.